This TCR beta chain was sequenced during a study of cytotoxic CD8 clonotypes in ibrutinib-treated CLL. Study summary: Across samples, productive templates numbered 255,043 and productive rearrangements reached 75,000 to 100,000 on average.

Method: immunoSEQ multiplex PCR; TCRdb's copy keeps in-frame clones and lacks some. The sample has about 130,000 clones, 80% to 85% seen once. The CDR3 is 13 amino acids. Germline V lookup: CDR1 SEHNR, CDR2 FQNEAQ (reference sequence). V gave up 5 bases and J gave up 4 bases; unmatched junction bases: 3. Details on this clone: Its specificity is unknown.

With cryopreserved PBMCs as the source, roughly 2 micrograms of genomic DNA went to TCR beta libraries. Study-wide results and caveats: A rise in clonality was seen at ibrutinib response, and a fall back toward baseline was seen at progression.

The receptor was derived from a human donor with chronic lymphocytic leukemia. The gene calls are TRBV7-9 and TRBJ1-1; 8 bases align to TRBD1. The specimen comprised PBMCs, sampled after 24 months of ibrutinib treatment. This CDR3 reads CASSTDRVTEAFF. The CDR3 bases are TGTGCCAGCAGCACGGACAGGGTCACTGAAGCTTTCTTT.